This T cell receptor (beta chain) emerged from a study of Tregs in tolerant kidney transplant recipients. As for the study in general: Related graft donors supplied nonmyeloablative bone marrow transplants, and mixed chimerism was transient. Study-level results: Activated donor B cell expansion appeared to reveal the most relevant donor-specific TCRbeta repertoire. Donor-specific Treg expansion exceeded global Treg expansion in tolerant patients, suggesting antigen drive. Biological reproducibility was not directly addressed, but technical replication error appeared minimal.

A note on this clone: Its antigen is unknown.

Data came from immunoSEQ multiplex PCR; TCRdb stores just in-frame clones and leaves some out. The table shows about 110,000 clones, with around 87% occurring only once. This CDR3 comprises 15 residues. Germline values: CDR1 LNHDA, CDR2 SQIVND (reference sequence). The junction had 12 bases not matched to a gene; V was cut back by 5 bases and J by 7 bases. This rearrangement joins TRBV19 to TRBJ2-5; 8 bases align to TRBD2. Source: CD4+ T cells from blood, taken before the transplant. The clonotype comes from a human donor who received a combined kidney and bone marrow transplant. Written as DNA, the CDR3 is TGTGCCAGTAGTCTACTGACGCGGGGGGATGTGACCCAGTACTTC. Translation: CASSLLTRGDVTQYF.